This T cell receptor beta chain derives from a study of blood T cell repertoires in COVID-19. Seattle enrolled patients during active infection and tracked them longitudinally. Profiled with immunoSEQ multiplex PCR; TCRdb holds only in-frame clones, not every one. The sample contains tens of thousands of clones, approximately 89% of which appear only once. Trimming took off 8 bases at V and 9 bases at J, with 10 bases between the two ends. The germline gives CDR1 LNHDA, CDR2 SQIVND (reference sequence). The CDR3 has 11 residues. Sequencing was performed on peripheral blood. The source of this sequence is a woman aged 55 to 70 with COVID-19, enrolled during active disease. The J gene is TRBJ2-2, the V gene TRBV19; no clear D. The chain's CDR3 is CASGRVRELFF. CDR3 sequence (DNA): TGTGCCAGTGGCCGTGTCCGGGAGCTGTTTTTT.